This TCR beta chain was identified in a study of neurological immune-mediated disorders. Whole-study results and caveats: Patients with HTLV-1-associated myelopathy showed the most TCR clonal expansion. Those with multiple sclerosis showed the least, falling below healthy controls.

On this clonotype itself: Its specificity is not known. The junction departs from germline at one end; a sequencing error may be responsible.

Germline V gene lookup returns CDR1 LGHDT and CDR2 YNNKEL (reference sequence). This CDR3 comprises 15 residues. From the 5' RACE reads, TCRdb called clonotypes with MiXCR, one entry per CDR3 protein. The sample records under 70,000 distinct CDR3 sequences, 4% to 6% being singletons. The chain couples TRBV3-1 to TRBJ1-6; possibly TRBD1 for D (5 bases). The TCR was taken from a woman in her thirties with multiple sclerosis. The sequenced sample was PBMCs. The CDR3 bases are TGTGCCAGCAGCCAAGGCGCCCAGGGAGGTTCACCCCTCAACTTT. It specifies CASSQGAQGGSPLNF.